This T cell receptor beta chain was obtained from a study of shared clonotypes between healthy human individuals (dated by TCRdb to the early 2020s). The study in broad terms: The cohort comprised a couple of women and a few men aged 18 to 49 years. Between about 0.85 and 9.5 billion PBMCs per donor were obtained by leukapheresis. The study deeply sequenced blood TCR repertoires of about 5 healthy adults to estimate repertoire size and the extent of clonotype sharing between individuals. To increase sequencing depth and limit assay-specific biases, TCR repertoire library preparation and sequencing were carried out by different laboratories using diverse techniques.

Donors were healthy HIV-negative adults with no recently reported acute infections or vaccinations. All donors were Caucasian adults living in Nashville, Tennessee, USA. For unsorted samples, tens of millions of PBMCs were counted and genomic DNA was extracted with the QIAamp DNA Blood Mini kit. Blood was obtained by leukapheresis, after which PBMCs were separated by Ficoll-Histopaque density gradient centrifugation and cryopreserved in liquid nitrogen vapor phase. In the case of this clone: Its antigen is not yet known. It has no much larger one-base neighbor in the sample; base qualities were not kept.

General findings and caveats noted by the study authors: Sampling was restricted to blood, and TCR repertoires in tissue are likely to differ from TCR repertoires in blood. Pairwise subsampling indicated that sequencing depth was expected to affect the degree of clonotype sharing among donors. Because the study included only a small number of donors, the genetic and exposure-history diversity represented was limited.

Using the deep immunoSEQ assay, multiplex PCR amplified TCR CDR3 regions from genomic DNA. Extracted genomic DNA from each cell subset was distributed evenly across all wells of several immunoSEQ 96-well plates, and each plate was treated as a replicate. For unsorted PBMC, each replicate PCR was loaded with approximately 300 ng genomic DNA, equivalent to about 30,000 T cell genomes. Genomic DNA from unsorted PBMC was sequenced over ten immunoSEQ deep assay plates. Purified libraries were quantified with a Qubit 3.0 fluorometer, sized on a Bioanalyzer 2100, and re-quantified with the KAPA Library Quantification kit. A separate single-read 150-cycle Illumina NextSeq 550 flow cell was used to sequence each immunoSEQ 96-well plate. The source study handled its data this way. Because the immunoSEQ output held only junctional sequences and lacked quality scores, the filtering could not match the filtering applied to full-length reads. Sequences were annotated with PyIR, a Python wrapper for IgBLAST v1.9, and V/J genes and CDR3 were assigned using IMGT germline references. Reads were removed for weak V/J assignments (E-value above 1e-6), missing CDR3, stop codons, out-of-frame junctions, or ambiguous translated residues. V3J clonotypes were defined by identical inferred V gene, J gene, and CDR3 amino acid sequence. The percentage overlap between two repertoires was calculated by dividing the number of shared unique clonotypes by the size of the smaller repertoire. Repertoire richness was assessed with RTK rarefaction, the Chao1 estimator, and Recon v2.1 estimates of unobserved clonotypes. TCRdb holds this immuneACCESS table with in-frame rearrangements only. Some clones are missing; in checked studies, unresolved V genes explain under half, and the rest has no known cause. The V and J calls and clone size were taken over from that table, and D and trimming were inferred from the DNA. The sample table shows about 490,000 clones, and roughly 85% are seen once. The ten largest clones represent approximately 12% of the sample.

Trimmed from V: 3 bases; trimmed from J: 4 bases; junction bases lacking a gene match: 8. The germline V gene (reference sequence) provides CDR1 GTSNPN and CDR2 SVGIG. The CDR3 holds 14 amino acids from the cysteine to the phenylalanine. Solely the CDR3 DNA is kept, with 42 bases framed from the first base. The sequenced sample was PBMCs. This sequence originates from a woman aged 40 to 55 in good health. Some clones in this sample may be carry-over from other donors' samples. This receptor chain uses TRBV30 and TRBJ1-2, with TRBD1 identical over 7 junction bases. In nucleotide form, the sequence is TGTGCCTGGAGGGGGGACAGTCAAACCTATGGCTACACCTTC. It is translated as CAWRGDSQTYGYTF.